Below are 14 T cell receptor beta chains sequenced from a single sample in a study of CD8 T cells in ankylosing spondylitis. TCRdb reanalysed the 5' RACE reads using MiXCR and keeps one entry per CDR3 protein. The sample shows hundreds of thousands of distinct CDR3 sequences, about 10% of them seen only once. Sample: blood, either unsorted or a sorted T cell fraction (not recorded which). The receptors were gathered from a male donor with ankylosing spondylitis or in good health (not recorded which).

In this sample, this clonotype turned up many times. This chain's CDR3 is CTPSPGTRSTDTQYF. The CDR3 region has the DNA TGCACCCCTTCCCCCGGGACTAGGAGCACAGATACGCAGTATTTT. The V call is TRBV20-1, the J call TRBJ2-3, with 8 bases aligning to TRBD2. The CDR3 loop spans 15 amino acids. CDR1 is DFQATT, CDR2 SNEGSKA, per germline (reference sequence).

The sample holds many counts of this clonotype. The chain employs TRBV5-6 and TRBJ2-2; D gene unclear. The CDR3 spans 14 residues. V shed 4 bases and J shed 1 base, with 8 bases lying between them. In germline, CDR1 is SGHDT, CDR2 YYEEEE. In DNA form, the CDR3 reads TGTGCCAGCAGCAGGACCGAGAACACCGGGGAGCTGTTTTTT. Protein: CASSRTENTGELFF.

The J gene is TRBJ1-5, the V gene TRBV5-1; possible D gene TRBD1, 5 bases. The CDR3 has 15 residues. The V gene's germline CDR1 is SGHRS and CDR2 YFSETQ. The V and J ends lost 0 bases and 4 bases respectively, with 11 bases between them. The CDR3 DNA is TGCGCCAGCAGCTTGGCCACTGGGGGTAATCAGCCCCAGCATTTT. Protein product: CASSLATGGNQPQHF.

This clonotype was counted at least ten times. The rearrangement uses TRBV7-2 and TRBJ2-3; no firm D call. This CDR3 has 14 residues. Germline values: CDR1 SGHTA, CDR2 FQGNSA. Trimming pared 3 bases from V and 1 base from J, leaving 8 bases between. CDR3 DNA sequence: TGTGCCAGCAGCTTCTATGGGGGCACAGATACGCAGTATTTT. Translated: CASSFYGGTDTQYF. Variable domain in full (rest from reference TRBV7-2 and TRBJ2-3): GAGVSQSPSNKVTEKGKDVELRCDPISGHTALYWYRQSLGQGLEFLIYFQGNSAPDKSGLPSDRFSAERTGGSVSTLTIQRTQQEDSAVYLCASSFYGGTDTQYFGPGTRLTVL.

This clonotype was observed at least ten times. The chain recombines TRBV6-1 with TRBJ1-4, with no clear D. Trimming stripped 6 bases from V and 5 bases from J, with 10 bases between. The CDR3 has 13 residues. The germline CDR1 and CDR2 sequences are MNHNS and SASEGT. The CDR3 sequence: CASRLLSNEKLFF. The CDR3 DNA sequence: TGTGCCAGCAGACTCCTTTCCAATGAAAAACTGTTTTTT.

The V and J genes are TRBV5-6 and TRBJ2-3; D uncertain. The germline V gene has CDR1 SGHDT and CDR2 YYEEEE. This CDR3 has 14 residues. V dropped 4 bases and J dropped 6 bases, with 15 bases sitting between them. CDR3 DNA sequence: TGTGCCAGCAGCCCGGCCCTTGCCCCGGATACGCAGTATTTT. Amino acid sequence: CASSPALAPDTQYF.

This clonotype has at least ten counts. The chain employs TRBV5-1 and TRBJ2-5; D may be TRBD2 (6 bases). The germline V gene encodes CDR1 SGHRS and CDR2 YFSETQ. The CDR3 loop spans 14 amino acids. Trimming removed 2 bases at V and 5 bases at J, with 13 bases between. The chain's CDR3 is CASSLSGVGETQYF. In DNA form, the CDR3 reads TGCGCCAGCAGCTTATCGGGGGTAGGGGAGACCCAGTACTTC.

This clonotype was seen repeatedly, ten times or more. The CDR3 sequence is CSAETGRFQETQYF. DNA of the CDR3: TGCAGTGCGGAAACAGGCCGGTTCCAAGAGACCCAGTACTTC. This chain uses TRBV20-1 with TRBJ2-5; a weak D match, TRBD1 (5 bases). The V and J ends lost 6 bases and 1 base respectively, with 15 bases between them. Germline V CDR1 and CDR2: DFQATT, SNEGSKA (reference sequence). The CDR3 extends over 14 amino acids.

In this sample, this clonotype turned up a few times. The V and J genes are TRBV12-3 or TRBV12-4 and TRBJ2-2; perhaps D is TRBD1 or TRBD2 (7 bases each). V lost 6 bases, J lost 7 bases, and 15 bases lay in between. CDR3 length equals 14 residues. The CDR3 sequence is CASSGGQGVGELFF. CDR3 nucleotide sequence: TGTGCCAGCAGCGGGGGGCAGGGGGTCGGGGAGCTGTTTTTT.

This clonotype appeared many times. The gene calls are TRBV12-3 or TRBV12-4 and TRBJ1-5; weak D call: TRBD1 (6 bases). V was clipped by 6 bases and J by 7 bases, with 13 bases between them. CDR3 length: 13 amino acids. CDR3 in amino acids: CASSPRGTQPQHF. CDR3 sequence (DNA): TGTGCCAGCAGCCCTAGGGGGACCCAGCCCCAGCATTTT.

This clonotype was seen many times. The CDR3 loop reads CASSSLDRRNEKLFF. In nucleotides, the CDR3 is TGTGCCAGCAGCTCACTAGACAGGAGGAATGAAAAACTGTTTTTT. This chain links TRBV7-9 with TRBJ1-4; possible D gene TRBD1, 6 bases. Trimming took off 4 bases at V and 5 bases at J, with 14 bases between the two ends. The length of the CDR3 is 15 residues. Germline lookup yields CDR1 SEHNR and CDR2 FQNEAQ (reference sequence). Supplemented by reference TRBV7-9 and TRBJ1-4, the full variable domain reads DTGVSQNPRHKITKRGQNVTFRCDPISEHNRLYWYRQTLGQGPEFLTYFQNEAQLEKSRLLSDRFSAERPKGSFSTLEIQRTEQGDSAMYLCASSSLDRRNEKLFFGSGTQLSVL.

The V gene is TRBV12-3 or TRBV12-4, the J gene TRBJ1-6; no clear D. V shed 1 base and J shed 5 bases, with 6 bases lying between them. This CDR3 has 14 residues. The CDR3 sequence is CASSLGGNNSPLHF. The DNA of the CDR3 is TGTGCCAGCAGTTTAGGAGGGAATAATTCACCCCTCCACTTT.

This chain links TRBV7-3 with TRBJ1-1; no clear D. This CDR3 contains 13 residues. Germline V CDR1 and CDR2: SGHTA, FQGTGA. Trimming took 1 base from V and 4 from J, leaving 7 bases between them. The CDR3 sequence is CASSLNVGTEAFF. The DNA for the CDR3 is TGTGCCAGCAGCTTAAATGTGGGCACTGAAGCTTTCTTT.

V and J are TRBV3-1 and TRBJ2-3, with D possibly being TRBD2 (6 bases). The germline V gene has CDR1 LGHDT and CDR2 YNNKEL (reference sequence). The ends were cut back, 1 base at V and 6 bases at J, with 11 bases in the middle. This CDR3 contains 14 residues. The CDR3 here is CASSQGLGVDTQYF. The DNA of the CDR3 is TGTGCCAGCAGCCAAGGACTAGGGGTGGATACGCAGTATTTT.